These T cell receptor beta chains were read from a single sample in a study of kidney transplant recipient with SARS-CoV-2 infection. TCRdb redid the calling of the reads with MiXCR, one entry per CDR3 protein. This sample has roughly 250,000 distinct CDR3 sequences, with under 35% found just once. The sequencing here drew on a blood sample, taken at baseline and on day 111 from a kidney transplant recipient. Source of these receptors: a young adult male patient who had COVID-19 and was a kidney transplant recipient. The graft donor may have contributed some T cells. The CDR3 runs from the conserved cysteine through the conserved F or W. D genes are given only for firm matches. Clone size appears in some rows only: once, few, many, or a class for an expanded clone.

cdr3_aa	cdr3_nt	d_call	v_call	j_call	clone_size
CASSLAGEWRDTQYF	TGTGCCAGCAGCTTAGCAGGGGAGTGGAGAGATACGCAGTATTTT	-	TRBV7-8	TRBJ2-3	-
CASSERRGETQYF	TGTGCCAGCAGTGAAAGGAGGGGGGAGACCCAGTACTTC	-	TRBV2	TRBJ2-5	many
CASSLGQGADEQYF	TGTGCCAGTAGTCTGGGACAGGGGGCAGACGAGCAGTACTTC	TRBD1	TRBV19	TRBJ2-7	many
CASSSQVTSRKTYGYTF	TGTGCCAGCAGCTCCCAGGTAACAAGCAGAAAGACCTATGGCTACACCTTC	-	TRBV11-2	TRBJ1-2	many
CASSHSAPISGLTGELFF	TGTGCCAGCAGCCACTCCGCTCCCATTTCAGGCTTGACCGGGGAGCTGTTTTTT	-	TRBV3-1	TRBJ2-2	many
CASTYSVSYEQYF	TGTGCCAGCACCTATAGTGTATCCTACGAGCAGTACTTC	-	TRBV12-3/TRBV12-4	TRBJ2-7	many
CASSHTGGPFGGELFF	TGTGCCAGCAGCCACACAGGGGGACCGTTTGGCGGGGAGCTGTTTTTT	TRBD1	TRBV9	TRBJ2-2	many
CASSCVLFTRKTYGYTF	TGTGCCAGCAGCTGTGTATTGTTTACCCGAAAGACCTATGGCTACACCTTC	-	TRBV7-8	TRBJ1-2	many
CATSRDGSTYNEQFF	TGTGCCACCAGCAGAGACGGGAGCACCTACAATGAGCAGTTCTTC	-	TRBV15	TRBJ2-1	many
CASRLRWTPRKTYGYTF	TGTGCAAGTCGCCTCAGGTGGACTCCACGAAAGACCTATGGCTACACCTTC	-	TRBV12-2	TRBJ1-2	-
CAGSLRTPISFSETQYF	TGTGCCGGCAGCTTAAGGACTCCCATTTCTTTCTCTGAGACCCAGTACTTC	-	TRBV3-1	TRBJ2-5	-
CASSYVQGDNEKLFF	TGTGCCAGCAGTTACGTGCAGGGGGATAATGAAAAACTGTTTTTT	TRBD1	TRBV6-5	TRBJ1-4	many
CATMTGIDQPQHF	TGTGCCACCATGACAGGGATCGATCAGCCCCAGCATTTT	TRBD1	TRBV7-8	TRBJ1-5	many
CASSRVGGFGDYGYTF	TGCGCCAGCAGCCGGGTGGGAGGGTTTGGCGACTATGGCTACACCTTC	-	TRBV5-1	TRBJ1-2	many
CAGSCDVPGKTYGYTF	TGTGCCGGCAGCTGTGACGTACCAGGAAAGACCTATGGCTACACCTTC	-	TRBV5-4	TRBJ1-2	-
CASSAIAGGGPDTQYF	TGTGCCAGCAGCGCCATAGCGGGAGGGGGCCCAGATACGCAGTATTTT	TRBD2	TRBV28	TRBJ2-3	-
CASTSTGQGRSPLHF	TGTGCCAGCACCTCGACCGGACAGGGCCGGTCACCCCTCCACTTT	TRBD1	TRBV6-5	TRBJ1-6	many
CASSQKAGAGEKLFF	TGTGCCAGCAGCCAAAAGGCGGGGGCGGGTGAAAAACTGTTTTTT	-	TRBV14	TRBJ1-4	many
CAISAGAASTDTQYF	TGTGCCATATCTGCGGGGGCAGCGAGCACAGATACGCAGTATTTT	-	TRBV6-6	TRBJ2-3	many
CSAQIALFRKTYGYTF	TGCAGTGCTCAAATAGCGCTGTTTCGAAAGACCTATGGCTACACCTTC	-	TRBV20-1	TRBJ1-2	many
CASSLFSGANVLTF	TGTGCCAGCAGCTTGTTCTCTGGGGCCAACGTCCTGACTTTC	-	TRBV5-6	TRBJ2-6	-
CSVFGMNTGELFF	TGCAGCGTTTTCGGGATGAACACCGGGGAGCTGTTTTTT	-	TRBV29-1	TRBJ2-2	many
CAISEPGSGNTIYF	TGTGCCATCAGTGAACCCGGGTCTGGAAACACCATATATTTT	-	TRBV10-3	TRBJ1-3	many
CATSPDRAPNSPLHF	TGTGCCACCAGCCCTGACAGGGCTCCTAATTCACCCCTCCACTTT	TRBD1	TRBV10-3	TRBJ1-6	many
CATSGPSGTSSGNTIYF	TGTGCCACCAGTGGCCCGTCCGGGACAAGTTCTGGAAACACCATATATTTT	-	TRBV24-1	TRBJ1-3	-
CASSVVIPISFSETQYF	TGTGCCAGCAGCGTCGTCATTCCCATTTCTTTCTCTGAGACCCAGTACTTC	-	TRBV3-1	TRBJ2-5	many
CASSKVSPISFSETQCF	TGTGCCAGCAGCAAGGTGAGTCCCATTTCTTTCTCTGAGACCCAGTGCTTC	-	TRBV3-1	TRBJ2-5	-
CARISIVVRKTYDYTF	TGTGCCAGAATATCCATAGTGGTGAGAAAGACCTATGACTACACCTTC	-	TRBV5-3	TRBJ1-2	once
CASRRDRQNTEAFF	TGTGCCAGCAGAAGGGACAGACAGAACACTGAAGCTTTCTTT	TRBD1	TRBV28	TRBJ1-1	many
CASSVQTPISGLTGELFF	TGTGCCAGCAGCGTGCAAACTCCCATTTCAGGCTTGACCGGGGAGCTGTTTTTT	-	TRBV3-1	TRBJ2-2	many
CASSQDPGLGNEQYF	TGTGCCAGCAGCCAAGACCCGGGACTAGGGAACGAGCAGTACTTC	TRBD2	TRBV4-2	TRBJ2-7	many
CASSSWTGEYEQFF	TGTGCCAGCAGTTCTTGGACGGGTGAATATGAGCAGTTCTTC	-	TRBV27	TRBJ2-1	many
CASSFYVPGKTYGYTF	TGTGCCAGCTCATTCTACGTACCAGGAAAGACCTATGGCTACACCTTC	-	TRBV5-4	TRBJ1-2	few
CAWSSGLAYEQYF	TGTGCCTGGAGTAGCGGCCTCGCTTACGAGCAGTACTTC	-	TRBV30	TRBJ2-7	many
CASSLVQGRTGELFF	TGTGCCAGCAGCTTAGTACAGGGACGCACCGGGGAGCTGTTTTTT	-	TRBV11-2	TRBJ2-2	many
CASSSMGTLRKTYGYTF	TGTGCCAGCAGCAGCATGGGCACCCTTCGAAAGACCTATGGCTACACCTTC	-	TRBV3-1	TRBJ1-2	many
CASSRGQGSGKLFF	TGCGCCAGCAGCCGAGGACAGGGAAGTGGAAAACTGTTTTTT	TRBD1	TRBV5-1	TRBJ1-4	-
CASSIGQVNYGYTF	TGTGCCAGTAGTATCGGGCAGGTTAACTATGGCTACACCTTC	-	TRBV19	TRBJ1-2	-
CASSRSGSFYNEQFF	TGTGCCAGCAGCCGAAGCGGGAGTTTCTACAATGAGCAGTTCTTC	TRBD2	TRBV28	TRBJ2-1	many
CASSHPLGLAGTDTQYF	TGTGCCAGCAGCCATCCTCTGGGACTAGCGGGAACAGATACGCAGTATTTT	TRBD2	TRBV3-1	TRBJ2-3	-
CASSFGRTGGDYGYTF	TGTGCCAGCAGCTTTGGACGGACAGGGGGTGACTATGGCTACACCTTC	-	TRBV12-1	TRBJ1-2	many